The source of this T cell receptor (beta chain) is a study of response to subunit inactivated influenza vaccine. Study-wide findings and caveats: The authors offered the suggestion that each seasonal influenza vaccination recruits few new T cells.

Via MiXCR, TCRdb re-called the RT-PCR reads, giving one row per CDR3 protein. The sample includes approximately 500,000 distinct CDR3 sequences, around 13% seen only once; the top ten take less than 15%. The table lists this clonotype with a few counts. As yet, its antigen is unknown. Germline CDR1 and CDR2: SGHTA and FQGNSA. V lost 2 bases and J 11 bases, leaving 14 bases between the germline ends. The CDR3 sequence is 13 residues long. The chain couples TRBV7-2 to TRBJ2-3; D might be TRBD1 (5 bases). This specimen was PBMCs from blood, taken more than 35 days after vaccination. The receptor was isolated from a man aged 45-65 years who received an inactivated influenza vaccine. CDR3 amino acids: CASSLNRWTMQYF. CDR3 DNA sequence: TGTGCCAGCAGCTTAAATCGTTGGACAATGCAGTATTTT.